This T cell receptor beta chain was identified in a study of cytomegalovirus exposure and HLA in healthy donors. Overall study findings and caveats: It was reportedly the case that the classifier diagnosed cytomegalovirus status with high specificity and sensitivity. Usually a TCR sequence was rare, but some public TCRs were found in many donors. The authors listed over 150 TCR beta chains as cytomegalovirus-associated. Per a later analysis, about 17,000 TCR beta sequences showed association with HLA alleles at 0.05 false discovery rate.

This PCR relied on a set of 60 Vbeta primers and 13 Jbeta primers. Sequenced by immunoSEQ multiplex PCR; TCRdb stores in-frame clones only, minus some. The data show tens of thousands of clones, around 66% seen once. V dropped 5 bases and J dropped 4; count of bases not matched to a gene: 4. Germline loops: CDR1 SGHAT, CDR2 FQDESV (reference sequence). The CDR3 loop spans 14 amino acids. Regarding this clone: Its target is unknown.

The gene calls are TRBV11-1 and TRBJ1-4; 7 bases fit TRBD1. The sequenced sample consisted of PBMCs. This clonotype originated in a man aged 25 to 45 in good health and CMV-seronegative. This CDR3 reads CASSQGQYNEKLFF. Here the CDR3 DNA reads TGTGCCAGCAGCCAGGGACAGTATAATGAAAAACTGTTTTTT.